Following are 2 T cell receptor beta chains from one sample sequenced in a study of spatial heterogeneity in lung cancer. TCRdb re-called the 5' RACE reads through MiXCR, storing one row per CDR3 protein. The sample lists about 19,000 distinct CDR3 sequences; 9% to 10% were seen once. Specified time point: blood at routine non-recurrence follow-up after resection. The material sequenced was PBMCs, taken at follow-up. Receptors were obtained from a female donor with early-stage non-small cell lung cancer.

The gene calls are TRBV12-3 or TRBV12-4 and TRBJ2-4, with 7 bases matching TRBD1. The CDR3 contains 12 residues. After removal of 2 bases from V and 12 bases from J, the junction contained 4 bases not matched to a gene. Here the CDR3 reads CASSLSRQGQYF. The CDR3 DNA reads TGTGCCAGCAGTTTAAGTCGACAGGGTCAGTACTTC.

This clonotype was detected many times. CDR3 protein: CASSQTPGQGYEQYF. CDR3 bases: TGTGCCAGCAGCCAGACACCCGGACAGGGGTACGAGCAGTACTTC. This sequence joins TRBV7-2 and TRBJ2-7; TRBD1 aligns across 9 bases. This CDR3 has 15 residues. Germline V gene sequence: CDR1 SGHTA, CDR2 FQGNSA. J lost 4 bases, V lost 5 bases, and 9 bases had no gene match.